The clone carrying this TCR beta chain occurred once. The antigen remains unidentified. Although they were nominally healthy when sampled, donors likely had unrecorded immune exposures. The entry originates in a study of cytomegalovirus exposure and HLA in healthy donors. Study conclusions and caveats: Within the data, a cluster of highly shared sequence variants was likely a sequencing artifact. Later work found most CMV-associated TCR beta chains apparently HLA-restricted. One variant, a missense change in DCLRE1C, was linked in a later analysis to TCR beta V- and J-gene trimming.

The PCR had 60 Vbeta and 13 Jbeta primers. Sequencing used immunoSEQ multiplex PCR; TCRdb keeps in-frame clones, though not all of them. In the table there are 250,000 to 300,000 clones, 92% of which are singletons. This CDR3 is 15 amino acids long. Per germline, CDR1 MDHEN and CDR2 SYDVKM. V lost 4 bases, J lost 4 bases, and 14 bases lay in between. Sequences were obtained from PBMCs. V and J are TRBV28 and TRBJ1-5; tentative D call: TRBD1 (5 bases). The TCR was taken from a girl aged 2 to 10 in good health and CMV-seronegative. CDR3 amino acids: CASSSTGSGNQPQHF. The CDR3 coding sequence is TGTGCCAGCAGTTCCACCGGGTCAGGGAATCAGCCCCAGCATTTT.